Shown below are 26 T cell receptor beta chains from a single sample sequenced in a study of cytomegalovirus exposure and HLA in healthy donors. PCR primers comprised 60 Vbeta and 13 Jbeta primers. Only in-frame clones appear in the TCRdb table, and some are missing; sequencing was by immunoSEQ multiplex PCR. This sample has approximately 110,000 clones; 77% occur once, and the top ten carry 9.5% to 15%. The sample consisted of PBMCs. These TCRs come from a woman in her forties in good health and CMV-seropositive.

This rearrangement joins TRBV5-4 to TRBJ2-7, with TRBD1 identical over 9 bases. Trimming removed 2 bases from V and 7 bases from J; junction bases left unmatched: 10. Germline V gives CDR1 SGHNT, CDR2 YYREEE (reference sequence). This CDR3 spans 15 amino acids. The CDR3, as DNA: TGTGCCAGCAGCTTCTTGACAGGGGGTTCTGGAGAGCAGTACTTC. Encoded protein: CASSFLTGGSGEQYF.

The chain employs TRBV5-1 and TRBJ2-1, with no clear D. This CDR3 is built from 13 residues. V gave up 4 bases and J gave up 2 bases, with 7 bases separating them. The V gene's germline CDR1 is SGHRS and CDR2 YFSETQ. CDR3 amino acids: CASSTGTYNEQFF. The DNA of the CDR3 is TGCGCCAGCAGCACCGGTACCTACAATGAGCAGTTCTTC. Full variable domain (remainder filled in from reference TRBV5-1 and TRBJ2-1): KAGVTQTPRYLIKTRGQQVTLSCSPISGHRSVSWYQQTPGQGLQFLFEYFSETQRNKGNFPGRFSGRQFSNSRSEMNVSTLELGDSALYLCASSTGTYNEQFFGPGTRLTVL.

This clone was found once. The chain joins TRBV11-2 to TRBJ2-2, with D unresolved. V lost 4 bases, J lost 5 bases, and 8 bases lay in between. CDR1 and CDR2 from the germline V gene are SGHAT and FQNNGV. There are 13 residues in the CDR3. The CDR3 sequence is CASSSTVTGELFF. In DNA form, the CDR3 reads TGTGCCAGCAGCTCTACGGTGACCGGGGAGCTGTTTTTT.

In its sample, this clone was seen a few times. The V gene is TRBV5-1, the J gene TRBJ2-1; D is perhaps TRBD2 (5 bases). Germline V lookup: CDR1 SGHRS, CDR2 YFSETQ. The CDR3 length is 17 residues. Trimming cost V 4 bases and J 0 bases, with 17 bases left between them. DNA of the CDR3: TGCGCCAGCAGCCTCGGGATAGGTTCCAGCTCCTACAATGAGCAGTTCTTC. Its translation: CASSLGIGSSSYNEQFF.

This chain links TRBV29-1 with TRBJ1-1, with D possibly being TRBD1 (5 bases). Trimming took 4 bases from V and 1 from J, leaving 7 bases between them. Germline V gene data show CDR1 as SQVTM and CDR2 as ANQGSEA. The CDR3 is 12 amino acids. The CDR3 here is CSVVTGNTEAFF. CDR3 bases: TGCAGCGTTGTTACAGGGAACACTGAAGCTTTCTTT.

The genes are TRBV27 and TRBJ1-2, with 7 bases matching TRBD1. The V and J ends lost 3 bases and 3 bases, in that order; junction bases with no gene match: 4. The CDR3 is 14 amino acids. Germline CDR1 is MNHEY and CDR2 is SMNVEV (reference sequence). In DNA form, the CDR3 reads TGTGCCAGCAGTTTGACAGGGACATACTATGGCTACACCTTC. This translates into CASSLTGTYYGYTF.

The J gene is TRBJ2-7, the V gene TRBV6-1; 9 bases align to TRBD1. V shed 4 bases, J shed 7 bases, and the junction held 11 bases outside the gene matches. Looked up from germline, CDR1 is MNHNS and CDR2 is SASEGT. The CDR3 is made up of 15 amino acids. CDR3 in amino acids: CASSATLQGAREQYF. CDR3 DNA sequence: TGTGCCAGCAGTGCCACCTTACAGGGGGCGAGGGAGCAGTACTTC.

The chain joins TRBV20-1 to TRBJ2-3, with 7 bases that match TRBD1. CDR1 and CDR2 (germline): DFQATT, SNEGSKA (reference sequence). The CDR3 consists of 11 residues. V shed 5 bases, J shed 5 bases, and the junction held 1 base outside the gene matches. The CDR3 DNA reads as TGCAGTGCTGGACAGGTAGATACGCAGTATTTT. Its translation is CSAGQVDTQYF.

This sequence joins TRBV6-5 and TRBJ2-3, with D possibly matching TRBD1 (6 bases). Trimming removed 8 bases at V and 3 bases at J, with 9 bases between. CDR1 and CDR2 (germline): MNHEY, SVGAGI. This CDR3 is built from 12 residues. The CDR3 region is CASRGQTDTQYF. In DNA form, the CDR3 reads TGTGCCAGCCGCGGACAGACAGATACGCAGTATTTT.

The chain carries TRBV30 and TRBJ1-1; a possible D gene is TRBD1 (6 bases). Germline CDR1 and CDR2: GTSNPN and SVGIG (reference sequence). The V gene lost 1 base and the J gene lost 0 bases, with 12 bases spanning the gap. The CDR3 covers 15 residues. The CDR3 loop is CAWSAGRGMNTEAFF. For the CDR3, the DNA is TGTGCCTGGAGTGCAGGGAGGGGGATGAACACTGAAGCTTTCTTT. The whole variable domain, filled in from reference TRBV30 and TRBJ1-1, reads SQTIHQWPATLVQPVGSPLSLECTVEGTSNPNLYWYRQAAGRGLQLLFYSVGIGQISSEVPQNLSASRPQDRQFILSSKKLLLSDSGFYLCAWSAGRGMNTEAFFGQGTRLTVV.

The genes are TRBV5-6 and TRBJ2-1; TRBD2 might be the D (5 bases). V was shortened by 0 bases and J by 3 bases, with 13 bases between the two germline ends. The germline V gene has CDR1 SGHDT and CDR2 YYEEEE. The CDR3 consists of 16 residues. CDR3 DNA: TGTGCCAGCAGCTTGGGAGGGCCTTTTAGCTACAATGAGCAGTTCTTC. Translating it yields CASSLGGPFSYNEQFF.

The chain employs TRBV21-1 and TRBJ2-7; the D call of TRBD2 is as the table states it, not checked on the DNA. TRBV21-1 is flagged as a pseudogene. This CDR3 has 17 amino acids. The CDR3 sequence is CASTPHASGTRPYEQYF. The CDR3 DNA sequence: TGTGCCAGCACCCCCCACGCTAGCGGGACACGACCCTACGAGCAGTACTTC.

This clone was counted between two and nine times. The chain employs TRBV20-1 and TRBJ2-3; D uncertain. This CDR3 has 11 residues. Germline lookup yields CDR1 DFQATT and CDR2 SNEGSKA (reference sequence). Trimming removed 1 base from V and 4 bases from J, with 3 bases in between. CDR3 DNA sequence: TGCAGTGCTAGAGTAGCAGATACGCAGTATTTT. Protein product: CSARVADTQYF.

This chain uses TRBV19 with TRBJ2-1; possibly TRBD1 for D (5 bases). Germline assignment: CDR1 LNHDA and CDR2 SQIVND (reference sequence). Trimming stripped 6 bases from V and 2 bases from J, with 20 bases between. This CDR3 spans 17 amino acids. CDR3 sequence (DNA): TGTGCCAGTAGCACTCTCGGAGCAGGGCGGACCTACAATGAGCAGTTCTTC. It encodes CASSTLGAGRTYNEQFF.

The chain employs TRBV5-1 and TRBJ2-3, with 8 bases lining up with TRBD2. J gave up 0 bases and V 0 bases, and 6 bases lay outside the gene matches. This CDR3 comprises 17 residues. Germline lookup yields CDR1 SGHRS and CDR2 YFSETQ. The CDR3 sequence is CASSLGPASGSTDTQYF. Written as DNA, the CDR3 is TGCGCCAGCAGCTTGGGGCCAGCTAGCGGGAGCACAGATACGCAGTATTTT.

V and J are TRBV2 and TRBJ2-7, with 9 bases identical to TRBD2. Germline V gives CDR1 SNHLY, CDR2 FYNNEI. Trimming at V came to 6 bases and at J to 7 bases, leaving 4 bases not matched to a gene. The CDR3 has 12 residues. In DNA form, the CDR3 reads TGTGCCAGCAGGCTAGCGGGAATTGAGCAGTACTTC. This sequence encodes CASRLAGIEQYF.

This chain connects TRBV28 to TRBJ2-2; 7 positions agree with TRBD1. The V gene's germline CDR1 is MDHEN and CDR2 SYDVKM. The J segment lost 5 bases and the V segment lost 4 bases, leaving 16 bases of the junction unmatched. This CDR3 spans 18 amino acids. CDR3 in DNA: TGTGCCAGCAGTTCGACAGGGACAATGATGAGGTTGACCGGGGAGCTGTTTTTT. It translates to CASSSTGTMMRLTGELFF.

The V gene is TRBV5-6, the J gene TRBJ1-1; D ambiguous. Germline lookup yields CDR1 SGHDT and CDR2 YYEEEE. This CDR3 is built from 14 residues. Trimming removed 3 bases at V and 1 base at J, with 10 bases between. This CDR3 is CASSSMDWNTEAFF. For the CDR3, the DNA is TGTGCCAGCAGCTCAATGGACTGGAACACTGAAGCTTTCTTT.

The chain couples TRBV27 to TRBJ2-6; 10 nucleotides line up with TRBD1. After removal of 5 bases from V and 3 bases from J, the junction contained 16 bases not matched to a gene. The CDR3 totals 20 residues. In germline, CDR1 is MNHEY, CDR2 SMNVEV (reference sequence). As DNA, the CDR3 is TGTGCCAGCAGTCCCCCTCGGGTGACAGGGGGCAGTTTTGGGGCCAACGTCCTGACTTTC. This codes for CASSPPRVTGGSFGANVLTF.

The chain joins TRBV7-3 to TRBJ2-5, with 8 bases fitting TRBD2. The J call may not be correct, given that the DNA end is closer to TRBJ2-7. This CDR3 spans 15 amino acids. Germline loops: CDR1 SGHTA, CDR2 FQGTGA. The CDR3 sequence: CASSSQAGARNEQYF. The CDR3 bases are TGTGCCAGCAGCTCTCAAGCGGGAGCAAGGAACGAGCAGTACTTC.

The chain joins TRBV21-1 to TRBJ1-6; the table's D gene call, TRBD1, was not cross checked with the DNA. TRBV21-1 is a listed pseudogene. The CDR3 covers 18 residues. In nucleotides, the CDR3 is TGTGCCAGCAGCAAAGGTTGTGACAGTCTAAACTATAATTCACCCCTCCACTTT. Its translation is CASSKGCDSLNYNSPLHF.

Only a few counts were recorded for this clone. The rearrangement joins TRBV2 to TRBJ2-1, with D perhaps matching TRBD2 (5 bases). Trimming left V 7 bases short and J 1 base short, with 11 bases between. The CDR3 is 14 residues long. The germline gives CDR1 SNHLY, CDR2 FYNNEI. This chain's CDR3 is CASKFSGSYNEQFF. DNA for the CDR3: TGTGCCAGCAAATTCAGCGGATCCTACAATGAGCAGTTCTTC.

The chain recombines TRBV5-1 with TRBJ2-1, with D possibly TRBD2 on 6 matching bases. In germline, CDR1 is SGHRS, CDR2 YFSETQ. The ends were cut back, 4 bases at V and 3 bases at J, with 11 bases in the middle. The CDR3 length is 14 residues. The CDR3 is CASSGGTVYNEQFF. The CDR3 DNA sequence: TGCGCCAGCAGCGGCGGGACGGTCTACAATGAGCAGTTCTTC.

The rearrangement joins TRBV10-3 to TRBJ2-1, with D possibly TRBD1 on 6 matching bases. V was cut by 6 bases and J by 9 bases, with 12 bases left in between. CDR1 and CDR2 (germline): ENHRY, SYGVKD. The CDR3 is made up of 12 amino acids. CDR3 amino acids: CAIRPGAGEQFF. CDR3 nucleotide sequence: TGTGCCATCAGACCAGGGGCGGGTGAGCAGTTCTTC.

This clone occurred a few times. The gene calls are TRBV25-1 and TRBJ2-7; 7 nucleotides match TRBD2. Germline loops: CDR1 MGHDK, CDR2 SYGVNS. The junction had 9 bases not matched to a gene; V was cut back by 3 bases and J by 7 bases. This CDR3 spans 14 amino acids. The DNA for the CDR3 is TGTGCCAGCAGTGACACAGAGACTAGCTGGGAGCAGTACTTC. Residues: CASSDTETSWEQYF.

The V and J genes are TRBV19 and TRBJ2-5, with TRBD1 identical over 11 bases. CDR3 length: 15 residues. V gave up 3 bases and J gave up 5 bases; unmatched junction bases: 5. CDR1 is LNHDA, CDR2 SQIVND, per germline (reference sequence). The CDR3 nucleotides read TGTGCCAGTAGTATTGGGACAGGGGGGAGCGAGACCCAGTACTTC. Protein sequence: CASSIGTGGSETQYF.